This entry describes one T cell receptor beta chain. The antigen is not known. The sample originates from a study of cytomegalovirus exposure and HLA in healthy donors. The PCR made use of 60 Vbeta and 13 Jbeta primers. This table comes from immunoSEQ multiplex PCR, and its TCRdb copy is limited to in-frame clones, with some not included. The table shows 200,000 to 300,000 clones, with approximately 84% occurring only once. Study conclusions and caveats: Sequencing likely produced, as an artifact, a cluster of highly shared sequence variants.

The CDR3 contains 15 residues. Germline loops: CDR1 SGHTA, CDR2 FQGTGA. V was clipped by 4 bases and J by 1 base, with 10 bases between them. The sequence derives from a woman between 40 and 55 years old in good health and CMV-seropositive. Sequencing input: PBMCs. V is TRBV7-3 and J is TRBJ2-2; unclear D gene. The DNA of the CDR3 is TGTGCCAGCAGCTCTCGATCGGTGAACACCGGGGAGCTGTTTTTT. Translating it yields CASSSRSVNTGELFF.